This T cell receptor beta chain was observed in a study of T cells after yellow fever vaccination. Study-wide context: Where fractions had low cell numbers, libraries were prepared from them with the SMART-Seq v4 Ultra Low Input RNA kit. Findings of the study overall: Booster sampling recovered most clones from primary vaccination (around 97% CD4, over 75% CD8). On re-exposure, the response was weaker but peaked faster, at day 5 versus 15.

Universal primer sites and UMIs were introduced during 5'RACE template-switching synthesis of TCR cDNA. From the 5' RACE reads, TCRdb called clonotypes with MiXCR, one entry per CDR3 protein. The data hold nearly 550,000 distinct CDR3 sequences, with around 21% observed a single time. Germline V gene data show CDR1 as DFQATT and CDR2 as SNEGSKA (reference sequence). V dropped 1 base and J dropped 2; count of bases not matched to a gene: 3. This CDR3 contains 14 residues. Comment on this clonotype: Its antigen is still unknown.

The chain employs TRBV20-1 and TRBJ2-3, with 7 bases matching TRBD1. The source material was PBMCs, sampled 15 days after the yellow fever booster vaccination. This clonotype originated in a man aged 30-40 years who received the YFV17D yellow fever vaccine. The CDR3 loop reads CSARVGGLTDTQYF. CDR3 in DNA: TGCAGTGCTAGAGTAGGGGGCCTCACAGATACGCAGTATTTT.